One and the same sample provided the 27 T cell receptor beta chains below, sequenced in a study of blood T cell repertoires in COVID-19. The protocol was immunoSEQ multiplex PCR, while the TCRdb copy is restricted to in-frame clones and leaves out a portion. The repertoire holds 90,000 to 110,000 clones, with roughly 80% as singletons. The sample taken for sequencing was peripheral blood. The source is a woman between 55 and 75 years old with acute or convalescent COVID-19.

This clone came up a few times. CDR3 residues: CASSFAGTYEQYF. The CDR3 DNA sequence: TGTGCCAGCAGTTTCGCGGGGACCTACGAGCAGTACTTC. This chain links TRBV27 with TRBJ2-7; possible D gene TRBD2, 6 bases. CDR1 MNHEY and CDR2 SMNVEV come from the germline V gene (reference sequence). This CDR3 is 13 amino acids long. Trimming stripped 3 bases from V and 2 bases from J, with 8 bases between.

CDR3 DNA: TGTGCCAGCAGCTTAGCGGAGGGAAGCAATCAGCCCCAGCATTTT. This encodes CASSLAEGSNQPQHF. The gene calls are TRBV7-8 and TRBJ1-5; no definite D call. V dropped 0 bases and J dropped 1 base, with 7 bases sitting between them. CDR1 and CDR2 (germline): SGHVS, FQNEAQ. This CDR3 has 15 amino acids.

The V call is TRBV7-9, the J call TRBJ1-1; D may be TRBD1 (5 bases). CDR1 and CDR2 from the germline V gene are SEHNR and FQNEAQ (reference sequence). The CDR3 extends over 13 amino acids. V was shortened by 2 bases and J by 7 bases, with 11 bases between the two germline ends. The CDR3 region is CASSLITDSEAFF. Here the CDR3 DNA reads TGTGCCAGCAGCTTAATCACCGACAGTGAAGCTTTCTTT.

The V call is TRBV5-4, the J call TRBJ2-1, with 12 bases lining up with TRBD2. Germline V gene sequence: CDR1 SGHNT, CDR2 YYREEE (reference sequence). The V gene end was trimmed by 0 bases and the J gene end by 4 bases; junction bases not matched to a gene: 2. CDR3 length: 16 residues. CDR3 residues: CASSLAGLAGYNEQFF. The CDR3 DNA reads TGTGCCAGCAGCTTGGCCGGACTAGCGGGATACAATGAGCAGTTCTTC. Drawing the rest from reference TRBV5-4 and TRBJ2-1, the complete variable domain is ETGVTQSPTHLIKTRGQQVTLRCSSQSGHNTVSWYQQALGQGPQFIFQYYREEENGRGNFPPRFSGLQFPNYSSELNVNALELDDSALYLCASSLAGLAGYNEQFFGPGTRLTVL.

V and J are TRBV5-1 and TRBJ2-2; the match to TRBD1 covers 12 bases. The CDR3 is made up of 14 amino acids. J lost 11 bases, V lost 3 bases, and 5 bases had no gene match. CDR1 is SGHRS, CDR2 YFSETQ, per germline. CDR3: CASSWGQGARELFF. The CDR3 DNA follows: TGCGCCAGCAGCTGGGGACAGGGGGCGCGAGAGCTGTTTTTT.

As DNA, the CDR3 is TGTGCCAGCAGGTCCAGGACACAAAACACTGAAGCTTTCTTT. It yields the protein CASRSRTQNTEAFF. The V gene is TRBV27, the J gene TRBJ1-1, with D maybe TRBD1 (5 bases). V lost 6 bases, J lost 2 bases, and 13 bases lay in between. Germline V gene data show CDR1 as MNHEY and CDR2 as SMNVEV (reference sequence). This CDR3 has 14 residues.

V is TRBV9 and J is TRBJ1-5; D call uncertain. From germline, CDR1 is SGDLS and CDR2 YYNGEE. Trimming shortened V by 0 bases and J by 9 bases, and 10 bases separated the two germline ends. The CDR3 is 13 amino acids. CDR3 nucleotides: TGTGCCAGCAGCGTAGCTCCGGGTGGGCCCCAGCATTTT. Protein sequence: CASSVAPGGPQHF.

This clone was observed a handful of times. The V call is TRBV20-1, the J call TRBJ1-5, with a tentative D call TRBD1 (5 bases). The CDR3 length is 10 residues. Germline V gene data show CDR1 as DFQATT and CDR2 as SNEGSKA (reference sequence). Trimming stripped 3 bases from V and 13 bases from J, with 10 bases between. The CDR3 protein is CSASGQGQHF. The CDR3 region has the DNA TGCAGTGCTAGTGGACAAGGTCAGCATTTT.

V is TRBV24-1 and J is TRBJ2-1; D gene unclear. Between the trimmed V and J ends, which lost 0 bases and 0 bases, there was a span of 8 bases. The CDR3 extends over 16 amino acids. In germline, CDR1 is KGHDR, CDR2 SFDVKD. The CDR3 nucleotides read TGTGCCACCAGTGATTTGGTCTCGAGCTCCTACAATGAGCAGTTCTTC. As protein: CATSDLVSSSYNEQFF.

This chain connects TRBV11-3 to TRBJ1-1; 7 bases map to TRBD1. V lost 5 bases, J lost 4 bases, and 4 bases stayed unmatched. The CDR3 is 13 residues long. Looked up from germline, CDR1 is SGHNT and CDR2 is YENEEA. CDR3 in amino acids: CASSTHRGTEAFF. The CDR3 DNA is TGTGCCAGCAGCACCCACAGGGGCACTGAAGCTTTCTTT.

CDR3 loop: CATSTGSTNEKLFF. The DNA for the CDR3 is TGTGCCACCAGTACGGGAAGTACTAATGAAAAACTGTTTTTT. The genes are TRBV24-1 and TRBJ1-4, with D unresolved. CDR1 is KGHDR, CDR2 SFDVKD, per germline. V lost 6 bases and J 2 bases, leaving 9 bases between the germline ends. The CDR3 is 14 residues long.

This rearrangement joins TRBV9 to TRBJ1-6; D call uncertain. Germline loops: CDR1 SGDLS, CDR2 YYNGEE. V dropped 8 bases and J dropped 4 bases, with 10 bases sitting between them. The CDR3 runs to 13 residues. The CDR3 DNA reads TGTGCCAGTTCGAGCCATTATAATTCACCCCTCCACTTT. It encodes CASSSHYNSPLHF.

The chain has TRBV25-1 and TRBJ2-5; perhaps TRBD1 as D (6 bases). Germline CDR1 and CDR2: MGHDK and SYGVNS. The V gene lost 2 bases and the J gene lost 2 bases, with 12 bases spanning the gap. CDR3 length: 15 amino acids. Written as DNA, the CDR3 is TGTGCCAGCAGTGAACCGGGGACACTGCAAGAGACCCAGTACTTC. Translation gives CASSEPGTLQETQYF. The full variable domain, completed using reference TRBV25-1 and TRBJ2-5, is EADIYQTPRYLVIGTGKKITLECSQTMGHDKMYWYQQDPGMELHLIHYSYGVNSTEKGDLSSESTVSRIRTEHFPLTLESARPSHTSQYLCASSEPGTLQETQYFGPGTRLLVL.

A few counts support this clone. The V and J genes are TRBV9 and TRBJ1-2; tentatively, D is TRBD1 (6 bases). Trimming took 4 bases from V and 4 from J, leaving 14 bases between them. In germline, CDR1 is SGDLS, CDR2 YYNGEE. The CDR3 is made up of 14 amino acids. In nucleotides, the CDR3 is TGTGCCAGCAGCTATACGGACAGTACCTATGGCTACACCTTC. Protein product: CASSYTDSTYGYTF.

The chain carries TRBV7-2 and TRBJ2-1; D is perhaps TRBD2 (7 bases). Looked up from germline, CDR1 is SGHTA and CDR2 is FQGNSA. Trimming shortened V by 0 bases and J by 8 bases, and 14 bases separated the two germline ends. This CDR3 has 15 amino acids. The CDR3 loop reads CASSLARGAGHEQFF. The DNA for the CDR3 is TGTGCCAGCAGCTTAGCCCGGGGGGCCGGCCATGAGCAGTTCTTC. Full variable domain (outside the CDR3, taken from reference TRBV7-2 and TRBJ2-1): GAGVSQSPSNKVTEKGKDVELRCDPISGHTALYWYRQSLGQGLEFLIYFQGNSAPDKSGLPSDRFSAERTGGSVSTLTIQRTQQEDSAVYLCASSLARGAGHEQFFGPGTRLTVL.

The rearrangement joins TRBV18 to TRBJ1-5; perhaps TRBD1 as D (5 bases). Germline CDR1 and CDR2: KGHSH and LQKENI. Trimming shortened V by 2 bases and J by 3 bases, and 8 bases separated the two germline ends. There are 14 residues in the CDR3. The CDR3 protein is CASSPGADNQPQHF. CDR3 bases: TGTGCCAGCTCACCAGGGGCGGACAATCAGCCCCAGCATTTT.

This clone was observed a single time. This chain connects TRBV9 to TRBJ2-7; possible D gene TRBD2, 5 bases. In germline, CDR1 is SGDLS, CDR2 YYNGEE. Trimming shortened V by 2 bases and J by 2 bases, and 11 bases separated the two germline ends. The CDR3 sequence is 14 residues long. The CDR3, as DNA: TGTGCCAGCAGCGTCACCCCGGGAACCTACGAGCAGTACTTC. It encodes CASSVTPGTYEQYF.

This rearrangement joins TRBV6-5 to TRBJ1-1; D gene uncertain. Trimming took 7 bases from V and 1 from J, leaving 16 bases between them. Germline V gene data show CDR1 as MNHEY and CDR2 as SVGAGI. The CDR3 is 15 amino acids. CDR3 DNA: TGTGCCAGCACTGGGCTAACGATGGGGAACACTGAAGCTTTCTTT. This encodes CASTGLTMGNTEAFF.

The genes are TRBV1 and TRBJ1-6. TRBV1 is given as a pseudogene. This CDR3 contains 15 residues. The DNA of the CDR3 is TGCACCAGCAGCCAAGGAGGCGGGGATAATTCACCCCTCCACTTT. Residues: CTSSQGGGDNSPLHF.

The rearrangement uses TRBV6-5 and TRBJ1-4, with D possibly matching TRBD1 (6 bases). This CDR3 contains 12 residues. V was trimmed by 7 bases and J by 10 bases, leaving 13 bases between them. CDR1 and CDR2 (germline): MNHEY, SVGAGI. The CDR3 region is CASIQGGGKLFF. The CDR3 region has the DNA TGTGCCAGCATACAGGGCGGAGGAAAACTGTTTTTT.

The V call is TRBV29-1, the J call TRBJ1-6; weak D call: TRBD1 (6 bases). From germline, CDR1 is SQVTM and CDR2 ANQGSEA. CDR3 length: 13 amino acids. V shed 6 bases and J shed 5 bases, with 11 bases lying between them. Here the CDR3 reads CSVRDTDNSPLHF. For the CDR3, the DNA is TGCAGCGTCCGGGACACAGATAATTCACCCCTCCACTTT.

CDR3 loop: CASSPLTGGNTEAFF. CDR3 in DNA: TGTGCCAGCAGCCCGTTGACAGGGGGCAACACTGAAGCTTTCTTT. The rearrangement joins TRBV7-9 to TRBJ1-1; 10 bases match TRBD1. Germline CDR1 and CDR2: SEHNR and FQNEAQ (reference sequence). There are 15 residues in the CDR3. Trimming removed 5 bases from V and 2 bases from J; junction bases left unmatched: 5.

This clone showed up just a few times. As DNA, the CDR3 is TGCAGTGCTAGTGAGGGGACTACCGGGAAGCCCCAGCATTTT. This codes for CSASEGTTGKPQHF. The chain combines TRBV20-1 with TRBJ1-5, with D perhaps matching TRBD1 (5 bases). This CDR3 is built from 14 residues. Trimming removed 3 bases at V and 8 bases at J, with 17 bases between. Germline V gives CDR1 DFQATT, CDR2 SNEGSKA (reference sequence).

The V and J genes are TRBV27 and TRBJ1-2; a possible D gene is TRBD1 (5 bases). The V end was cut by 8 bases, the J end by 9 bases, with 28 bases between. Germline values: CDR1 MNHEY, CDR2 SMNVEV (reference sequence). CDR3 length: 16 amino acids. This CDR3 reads CASRSSGRQWTMSYTF. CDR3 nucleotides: TGTGCCAGCCGGAGTAGTGGGAGACAGTGGACTATGAGCTACACCTTC.

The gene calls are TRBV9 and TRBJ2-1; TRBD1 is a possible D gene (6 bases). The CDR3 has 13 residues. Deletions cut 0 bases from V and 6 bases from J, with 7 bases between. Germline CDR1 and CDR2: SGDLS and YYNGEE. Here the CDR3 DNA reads TGTGCCAGCAGCGTAGGAGGGGGCAATGAGCAGTTCTTC. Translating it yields CASSVGGGNEQFF. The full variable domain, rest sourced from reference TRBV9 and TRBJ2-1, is DSGVTQTPKHLITATGQRVTLRCSPRSGDLSVYWYQQSLDQGLQFLIQYYNGEERAKGNILERFSAQQFPDLHSELNLSSLELGDSALYFCASSVGGGNEQFFGPGTRLTVL.

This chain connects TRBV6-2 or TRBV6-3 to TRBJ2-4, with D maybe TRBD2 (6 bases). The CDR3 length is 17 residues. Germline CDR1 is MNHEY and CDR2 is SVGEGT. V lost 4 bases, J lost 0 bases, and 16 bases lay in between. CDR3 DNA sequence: TGTGCCAGCAGTTTGACTAGTGGACCCTCAGCCAAAAACATTCAGTACTTC. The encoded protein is CASSLTSGPSAKNIQYF.

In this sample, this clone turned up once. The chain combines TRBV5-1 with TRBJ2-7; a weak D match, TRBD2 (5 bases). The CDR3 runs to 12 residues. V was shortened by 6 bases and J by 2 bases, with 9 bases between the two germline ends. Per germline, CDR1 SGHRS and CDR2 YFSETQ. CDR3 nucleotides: TGCGCCAGCAAGCGGAGCCCCTACGAGCAGTACTTC. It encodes CASKRSPYEQYF. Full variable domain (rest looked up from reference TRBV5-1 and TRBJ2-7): KAGVTQTPRYLIKTRGQQVTLSCSPISGHRSVSWYQQTPGQGLQFLFEYFSETQRNKGNFPGRFSGRQFSNSRSEMNVSTLELGDSALYLCASKRSPYEQYFGPGTRLTVT.